The 5 T cell receptor beta chains given below trace back to one sample, sequenced in a study of blood T cells in healthy people across ages. Combining a sample-barcoded 5' primer with a J-beta primer mix, a second PCR ran for about 7 to 11 cycles. TCRdb redid the calling of the 5' RACE reads with MiXCR, one entry per CDR3 protein. The sample lists 600,000 or so distinct CDR3 sequences, about 30% occurring once. Sequencing was carried out using blood. The receptors stem from a woman older than 75 in good health.

This clonotype was seen a handful of times. The gene calls are TRBV30 and TRBJ1-2; maybe TRBD1 (5 bases). V dropped 2 bases and J dropped 6 bases, with 7 bases sitting between them. Germline V gene sequence: CDR1 GTSNPN, CDR2 SVGIG (reference sequence). This CDR3 region has 11 residues. CDR3 DNA sequence: TGTGCCTGGAGTATGGGGCATGGCTACACCTTC. Amino acids: CAWSMGHGYTF.

This clonotype has a handful of counts. The chain employs TRBV3-1 and TRBJ2-2; possibly TRBD1 for D (6 bases). Germline V gene sequence: CDR1 LGHDT, CDR2 YNNKEL (reference sequence). V gave up 3 bases and J gave up 0 bases, with 11 bases separating them. This CDR3 contains 16 residues. The CDR3 protein is CASSQGRGTNTGELFF. CDR3 sequence (DNA): TGTGCCAGCAGCCAGGGAAGGGGGACGAACACCGGGGAGCTGTTTTTT.

The chain recombines TRBV6-2 or TRBV6-3 with TRBJ1-4; D may be TRBD1 (5 bases). V shed 6 bases and J shed 8 bases, with 16 bases lying between them. Germline CDR1 reads MNHEY; CDR2 reads SVGEGT. The CDR3 contains 14 residues. The CDR3 reads CASREGTRWEKLFF. CDR3 nucleotides: TGTGCCAGCAGGGAAGGGACCCGTTGGGAAAAACTGTTTTTT.

This rearrangement joins TRBV7-2 to TRBJ1-1, with 7 nucleotides matching TRBD1. Trimming at V came to 5 bases and at J to 8 bases, leaving 11 bases not matched to a gene. This CDR3 has 14 residues. The germline gives CDR1 SGHTA, CDR2 FQGNSA. CDR3 nucleotide sequence: TGTGCCAGCAGCCCACGGACAGGTTACTCCGAAGCTTTCTTT. Translating it yields CASSPRTGYSEAFF. Supplemented by reference TRBV7-2 and TRBJ1-1, the full variable domain reads GAGVSQSPSNKVTEKGKDVELRCDPISGHTALYWYRQSLGQGLEFLIYFQGNSAPDKSGLPSDRFSAERTGGSVSTLTIQRTQQEDSAVYLCASSPRTGYSEAFFGQGTRLTVV.

The chain recombines TRBV29-1 with TRBJ1-5, with D possibly matching TRBD1 (5 bases). V lost 6 bases and J lost 3, with 12 bases in between. The V gene's germline CDR1 is SQVTM and CDR2 ANQGSEA. This CDR3 contains 13 residues. CDR3 sequence (DNA): TGCAGCGTGGGGCTGGGGGTCAATCAGCCCCAGCATTTT. It codes for CSVGLGVNQPQHF.